The rows below give T cell receptor beta chains drawn from one sample of a study of blood T cell repertoires in COVID-19. Generated by immunoSEQ multiplex PCR, the TCRdb table keeps only in-frame clones and is missing some. Of about 180,000 clones in the sample, more than 70% are singletons; the top ten hold around 7%. Sequences were obtained from peripheral blood. The receptors were sampled from a man aged 50-60 years with active or convalescent COVID-19. The CDR3 runs from the conserved cysteine through the conserved F or W. A D gene is named only where the DNA matches it firmly. The listing skips clone size in some rows; elsewhere it reads once, few, many or a size class.

V gene	J gene	D gene	clone size	CDR3 protein	CDR3 DNA
TRBV11-2	TRBJ2-2	.	.	CASRQVAEANTGELFF	TGTGCCAGCAGACAAGTGGCGGAGGCGAACACCGGGGAGCTGTTTTTT
TRBV23-1	TRBJ2-7	TRBD2	.	CASSQMRGEAYEQYF	TGCGCCAGCAGTCAAATGCGGGGGGAAGCCTACGAGCAGTACTTC
TRBV4-2	TRBJ1-6	.	few	CASSQDRRVPNSPLHF	TGTGCCAGCAGCCAAGATCGCCGGGTCCCTAATTCACCCCTCCACTTT
TRBV4-1	TRBJ2-5	.	.	CASSRASANQETQYF	TGCGCCAGCAGCCGAGCCAGCGCTAACCAAGAGACCCAGTACTTC
TRBV29-1	TRBJ1-4	TRBD1	.	CSAHRGEKLFF	TGCAGCGCGCACAGGGGTGAAAAACTGTTTTTT
TRBV2	TRBJ2-5	.	few	CASSETRVETQYF	TGTGCCAGCAGTGAGACTAGGGTGGAAACCCAGTACTTC
TRBV5-4	TRBJ1-5	.	.	CASSIGGGRAGQPQHF	TGTGCCAGCAGCATTGGGGGAGGCAGGGCGGGTCAGCCCCAGCATTTT
TRBV7-8	TRBJ1-1	.	.	CASSLVENTEAFF	TGTGCCAGCAGCTTAGTAGAGAACACTGAAGCTTTCTTT
TRBV27	TRBJ2-1	.	once	CASSALSSYNEQFF	TGTGCCAGCAGTGCTCTGAGCTCCTACAATGAGCAGTTCTTC
TRBV7-9	TRBJ2-7	TRBD2	.	CASSAIAGVFYEQYF	TGTGCCAGCAGCGCTATAGCGGGAGTATTCTACGAGCAGTACTTC
TRBV24-1	TRBJ2-7	.	.	CATSDPQGSYEQYF	TGTGCCACCAGTGATCCCCAGGGGTCCTACGAGCAGTACTTC
TRBV6-6	TRBJ2-3	.	.	CASSYSPGFTDTQYF	TGTGCCAGCAGTTACTCGCCAGGGTTTACAGATACGCAGTATTTT
TRBV2	TRBJ2-7	.	.	CASSEDSRLAGSEQYF	TGTGCCAGCAGTGAAGATTCCAGGCTGGCGGGGAGTGAGCAGTACTTC
TRBV6-2/TRBV6-3	TRBJ1-5	.	few	CASSLQGGNQPQHF	TGTGCCAGCAGTTTACAGGGTGGCAATCAGCCCCAGCATTTT
TRBV19	TRBJ1-1	TRBD1	.	CASKIDRGGSEAFF	TGTGCCAGTAAGATCGACAGGGGAGGGAGTGAAGCTTTCTTT
TRBV27	TRBJ2-1	TRBD1	.	CASSSTGVLNNEQFF	TGTGCCAGCAGCTCTACAGGGGTGCTAAACAATGAGCAGTTCTTC
TRBV6-5	TRBJ1-4	.	once	CASSHRRGEKLFF	TGTGCCAGCAGCCACCGCAGGGGAGAAAAACTGTTTTTT
TRBV12-5	TRBJ2-1	TRBD2	.	CASGPHTSGAYNEQFF	TGTGCTAGTGGTCCGCACACTAGCGGAGCATACAATGAGCAGTTCTTC
TRBV23-1	TRBJ1-2	.	.	CASTRDNYGYTF	TGCGCCAGCACGCGGGACAACTATGGCTACACCTTC
TRBV7-2	TRBJ1-4	.	.	CASSLDQGGFGEKLFF	TGTGCCAGCAGCTTAGATCAGGGAGGGTTCGGCGAAAAACTGTTTTTT
TRBV19	TRBJ1-2	.	few	CASRTGYPFVYTF	TGTGCCAGTAGAACGGGATACCCATTTGTCTACACCTTC
TRBV6-1	TRBJ2-7	.	.	CASSEAVGEGYF	TGTGCCAGCAGTGAAGCTGTGGGCGAGGGGTACTTC
TRBV5-6	TRBJ2-2	TRBD2	.	CASSKPGLANTGELFF	TGTGCCAGCAGCAAACCGGGACTAGCGAACACCGGGGAGCTGTTTTTT
TRBV5-1	TRBJ2-3	.	.	CASDIGWGQITDTQYF	TGCGCCAGCGACATTGGTTGGGGACAAATCACAGATACGCAGTATTTT
TRBV3-1/TRBV3-2	TRBJ1-4	.	once	CASSQVGASEKLFF	TGTGCCAGCAGCCAAGTTGGGGCAAGCGAAAAACTGTTTTTT
TRBV5-1	TRBJ2-5	.	.	CASSLGARKETQYF	TGCGCCAGCAGCTTGGGCGCCCGTAAAGAGACCCAGTACTTC
TRBV7-2	TRBJ2-1	TRBD1	.	CASRKTQGVFNEQFF	TGTGCCAGCCGGAAGACACAGGGGGTTTTTAATGAGCAGTTCTTC
TRBV2	TRBJ2-3	.	.	CASSARGWGTDTQYF	TGTGCCAGCAGTGCCCGGGGTTGGGGCACAGATACGCAGTATTTT
TRBV6-5	TRBJ1-3	.	.	CASSYGGGVGNTIYF	TGTGCCAGCAGTTACGGCGGGGGAGTTGGAAACACCATATATTTT
TRBV5-4	TRBJ2-1	TRBD2	.	CATGAGGFNEQFF	TGTGCCACAGGGGCGGGGGGTTTCAATGAGCAGTTCTTC